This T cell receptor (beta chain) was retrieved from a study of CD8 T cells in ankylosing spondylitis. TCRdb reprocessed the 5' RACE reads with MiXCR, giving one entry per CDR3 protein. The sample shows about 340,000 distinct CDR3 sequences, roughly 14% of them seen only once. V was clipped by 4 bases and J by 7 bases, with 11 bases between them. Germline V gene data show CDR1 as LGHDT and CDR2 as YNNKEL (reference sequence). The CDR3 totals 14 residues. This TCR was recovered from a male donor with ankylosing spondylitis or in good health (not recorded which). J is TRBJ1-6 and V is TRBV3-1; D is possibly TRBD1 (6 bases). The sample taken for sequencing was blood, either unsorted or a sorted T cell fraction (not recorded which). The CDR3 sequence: CASSPTGFNSPLHF. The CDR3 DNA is TGTGCCAGCAGCCCAACAGGGTTCAATTCACCCCTCCACTTT.